These T cell receptor beta chains were read from a single sample in a study of T cells after yellow fever vaccination. Each CDR3 protein is one row after TCRdb ran MiXCR on the 5' RACE reads. The sample shows 500,000 to 650,000 distinct CDR3 sequences, about 14% of them seen only once. This specimen was PBMCs, taken on the day of the yellow fever booster vaccination. The receptors here all came from a man under 40 who received the YFV17D yellow fever vaccine. CDR3s include the opening cysteine and the closing phenylalanine or tryptophan. The order of the fields is V gene, J gene, clone size, D gene, CDR3 DNA, CDR3 protein. D genes are given only for firm matches. Expanded clones get a size class; other rows say once, few or many, or leave the size out.

v_call: TRBV27; j_call: TRBJ2-5; clone_size: many; d_call: TRBD2; cdr3_nt: TGTGCCAGCAGTTACAGGACTAGCGGTCAAGAGACCCAGTACTTC; cdr3_aa: CASSYRTSGQETQYF
v_call: TRBV5-6; j_call: TRBJ2-6; clone_size: -; d_call: -; cdr3_nt: TGTGCCAGCAGAGGCGGCTCTGGGGCCAACGTCCTGACTTTC; cdr3_aa: CASRGGSGANVLTF
v_call: TRBV9; j_call: TRBJ2-7; clone_size: -; d_call: -; cdr3_nt: TGTGCCAGCAGCCCAGGAGTGGACCGTTATCTATACGAGCAGTACTTC; cdr3_aa: CASSPGVDRYLYEQYF
v_call: TRBV20-1; j_call: TRBJ2-3; clone_size: few; d_call: TRBD2; cdr3_nt: TGCAGTGTACTGCGGGAGGGCACAGATACGCAGTATTTT; cdr3_aa: CSVLREGTDTQYF
v_call: TRBV28; j_call: TRBJ2-1; clone_size: -; d_call: TRBD2; cdr3_nt: TGTGCCAGCAGTTTACCACCCAGCGGGAGGGAGCAGTTCTTC; cdr3_aa: CASSLPPSGREQFF
v_call: TRBV10-2; j_call: TRBJ2-7; clone_size: -; d_call: -; cdr3_nt: TGCGCCAGCGGGGACCTCTACGAGCAGTACTTC; cdr3_aa: CASGDLYEQYF
v_call: TRBV15; j_call: TRBJ1-2; clone_size: few; d_call: -; cdr3_nt: TGTGCCACCAGCAGACCCCCAAGGGGCGGCTACACCTTC; cdr3_aa: CATSRPPRGGYTF
v_call: TRBV7-2; j_call: TRBJ2-3; clone_size: -; d_call: TRBD2; cdr3_nt: TGTGCCAGCAGCCGCGTGGGAGGGGTGAAGCTTGATACGCAGTATTTT; cdr3_aa: CASSRVGGVKLDTQYF
v_call: TRBV20-1; j_call: TRBJ2-1; clone_size: -; d_call: -; cdr3_nt: TGCAGTGGCGAGACTGGACAAAACTACAATGAGCAGTTCTTC; cdr3_aa: CSGETGQNYNEQFF
v_call: TRBV2; j_call: TRBJ1-2; clone_size: -; d_call: -; cdr3_nt: TGTGCCAGCACGAAGGATCGCGGCGGCTACACCTTC; cdr3_aa: CASTKDRGGYTF
v_call: TRBV5-1; j_call: TRBJ2-1; clone_size: -; d_call: TRBD2; cdr3_nt: TGCGCCAGCAGCTTGGTAGCGGGAGGAGTGAAGGAGCAGTTCTTC; cdr3_aa: CASSLVAGGVKEQFF
v_call: TRBV20-1; j_call: TRBJ2-3; clone_size: -; d_call: TRBD2; cdr3_nt: TGCAGTGCTAGGCGACTAGCGGAAGATACGCAGTATTTT; cdr3_aa: CSARRLAEDTQYF
v_call: TRBV9; j_call: TRBJ1-4; clone_size: -; d_call: -; cdr3_nt: TGTGCCAGCAGCGTAGAAGGTGCATGGGGGAAAAAACTGTTTTTT; cdr3_aa: CASSVEGAWGKKLFF
v_call: TRBV15; j_call: TRBJ2-5; clone_size: few; d_call: -; cdr3_nt: TGTGCCACCAGCAGAGATCGTATACTATCAGGGGAGACCCAGTACTTC; cdr3_aa: CATSRDRILSGETQYF
v_call: TRBV25-1; j_call: TRBJ1-2; clone_size: -; d_call: -; cdr3_nt: TGTGCCAGCAGTGACACATATGGCTACACCTTC; cdr3_aa: CASSDTYGYTF
v_call: TRBV24-1; j_call: TRBJ2-1; clone_size: -; d_call: TRBD2; cdr3_nt: TGTGCCACCAGGGCTAGCGGGATTTATAATGAGCAGTTCTTC; cdr3_aa: CATRASGIYNEQFF
v_call: TRBV18; j_call: TRBJ2-1; clone_size: few; d_call: TRBD2; cdr3_nt: TGTGCCAGCTCACCATTTCCGGGACTAGCGGGACCGACGAGCTCCTACAATGAGCAGTTCTTC; cdr3_aa: CASSPFPGLAGPTSSYNEQFF
v_call: TRBV18; j_call: TRBJ2-7; clone_size: -; d_call: TRBD2; cdr3_nt: TGTGCCAGCTCACCGCCGGGACTAGCGACCGTGCGGGAGCAGTACTTC; cdr3_aa: CASSPPGLATVREQYF
v_call: TRBV7-2; j_call: TRBJ2-5; clone_size: -; d_call: TRBD2; cdr3_nt: TGTGCCAGCAGCTTTTTCGGGGGGGGTGAGACCCAGTACTTC; cdr3_aa: CASSFFGGGETQYF
v_call: TRBV15; j_call: TRBJ2-1; clone_size: -; d_call: -; cdr3_nt: TGTGCCACCAACATAAAAGGCTACAATGAGCAGTTCTTC; cdr3_aa: CATNIKGYNEQFF
v_call: TRBV9; j_call: TRBJ2-7; clone_size: -; d_call: TRBD1; cdr3_nt: TGTGCCAGCAGTGGACAGGGCTTCCACGAGCAGTACTTC; cdr3_aa: CASSGQGFHEQYF
v_call: TRBV6-2/TRBV6-3; j_call: TRBJ2-1; clone_size: few; d_call: TRBD2; cdr3_nt: TGTGCCAGCAGTTACTCGAGGGCCCAGCGGGAGTACAATGAGCAGTTCTTC; cdr3_aa: CASSYSRAQREYNEQFF
v_call: TRBV29-1; j_call: TRBJ2-4; clone_size: few; d_call: -; cdr3_nt: TGCAGCGTTGAGCCCCCCAACTTAGCCAAAAACATTCAGTACTTC; cdr3_aa: CSVEPPNLAKNIQYF
v_call: TRBV6-2/TRBV6-3; j_call: TRBJ2-1; clone_size: -; d_call: TRBD1; cdr3_nt: TGTGCCAGCAAGGAGACAGGGTCACGCAATGAGCAGTTCTTC; cdr3_aa: CASKETGSRNEQFF
v_call: TRBV29-1; j_call: TRBJ2-1; clone_size: -; d_call: TRBD2; cdr3_nt: TGCAGCGTTGAAGGGGCGGCTAGCGGGAGGTTCAATGAGCAGTTCTTC; cdr3_aa: CSVEGAASGRFNEQFF
v_call: TRBV11-2; j_call: TRBJ2-6; clone_size: few; d_call: -; cdr3_nt: TGTGCCAGCAGCTTAGACGGCTACTCTGGGGCCAACGTCCTGACTTTC; cdr3_aa: CASSLDGYSGANVLTF
v_call: TRBV7-2; j_call: TRBJ1-6; clone_size: few; d_call: -; cdr3_nt: TGTGCCAGCAGCTTAGATTGGAACAGGGATTCACCCCTCCACTTT; cdr3_aa: CASSLDWNRDSPLHF
v_call: TRBV6-6; j_call: TRBJ2-5; clone_size: -; d_call: -; cdr3_nt: TGTGCCAGCAGTTACTCCGGTGGTGGGACCCAGTACTTC; cdr3_aa: CASSYSGGGTQYF
v_call: TRBV20-1; j_call: TRBJ1-4; clone_size: -; d_call: -; cdr3_nt: TGCAGTGCTAGAGATCGGGGAAGGATCCTGTTTTTT; cdr3_aa: CSARDRGRILFF
v_call: TRBV27; j_call: TRBJ2-5; clone_size: many; d_call: TRBD1; cdr3_nt: TGTGCCAGCAGCCTGACAGGGGAGCAAGAGACCCAGTACTTC; cdr3_aa: CASSLTGEQETQYF
v_call: TRBV5-1; j_call: TRBJ2-5; clone_size: few; d_call: TRBD2; cdr3_nt: TGCGCCAGCAGCTTGTCCAGCGGGAGGTCCGACCAAGAGACCCAGTACTTC; cdr3_aa: CASSLSSGRSDQETQYF
v_call: TRBV20-1; j_call: TRBJ2-1; clone_size: few; d_call: -; cdr3_nt: TGCAGTGCTAGAGATGAGGTGGGAGACCGATACAATGAGCAGTTCTTC; cdr3_aa: CSARDEVGDRYNEQFF
v_call: TRBV7-2; j_call: TRBJ1-1; clone_size: -; d_call: TRBD1; cdr3_nt: TGTGCCAGCAGCTTTGGTGGACAGGGGGACACTGAAGCTTTCTTT; cdr3_aa: CASSFGGQGDTEAFF
v_call: TRBV6-2/TRBV6-3; j_call: TRBJ2-1; clone_size: -; d_call: -; cdr3_nt: TGTGCCAGTACAATAGGCCGCGGGGCTGAGCAGTTCTTC; cdr3_aa: CASTIGRGAEQFF
v_call: TRBV18; j_call: TRBJ2-7; clone_size: many; d_call: -; cdr3_nt: TGTGCCAGCTCAAGGACAGAGAGCTCCTACGAGCAGTACTTC; cdr3_aa: CASSRTESSYEQYF
v_call: TRBV29-1; j_call: TRBJ2-3; clone_size: many; d_call: -; cdr3_nt: TGCAGCGTCCGCCCGCGAGACAAGCCATACACAGATACGCAGTATTTT; cdr3_aa: CSVRPRDKPYTDTQYF
v_call: TRBV6-2/TRBV6-3; j_call: TRBJ1-1; clone_size: few; d_call: -; cdr3_nt: TGTGCCAGCAGGACACAGGGACAAAACACTGAAGCTTTCTTT; cdr3_aa: CASRTQGQNTEAFF
v_call: TRBV30; j_call: TRBJ2-3; clone_size: -; d_call: -; cdr3_nt: TGTGCCTGGAGTGTAAAGTTCCGGGGGCTGTTCACAGATACGCAGTATTTT; cdr3_aa: CAWSVKFRGLFTDTQYF
v_call: TRBV5-1; j_call: TRBJ2-7; clone_size: -; d_call: -; cdr3_nt: TGCGCCAGCAGCTTGGAACACGACGAGCAGTACTTC; cdr3_aa: CASSLEHDEQYF
v_call: TRBV3-1; j_call: TRBJ2-1; clone_size: -; d_call: TRBD2; cdr3_nt: TGTGCCACCCGACTAGCGGGAGAGGTTGAGCAGTTCTTC; cdr3_aa: CATRLAGEVEQFF
v_call: TRBV28; j_call: TRBJ2-2; clone_size: -; d_call: TRBD1; cdr3_nt: TGTGCCAGCGGACAGGGGTTGGGCGGGGAGCTGTTTTTT; cdr3_aa: CASGQGLGGELFF
v_call: TRBV15; j_call: TRBJ2-1; clone_size: few; d_call: TRBD2; cdr3_nt: TGTGCCACCAGCAGAGAGCTAGCGGGGCTCAGTGAGCAGTTCTTC; cdr3_aa: CATSRELAGLSEQFF
v_call: TRBV7-9; j_call: TRBJ2-5; clone_size: many; d_call: -; cdr3_nt: TGTGCCAGCAGCTATTGGGGTTCTGAGACCCAGTACTTC; cdr3_aa: CASSYWGSETQYF
v_call: TRBV14; j_call: TRBJ2-7; clone_size: -; d_call: -; cdr3_nt: TGTGCCAGCAGCCATCTCTCGGGACAAGGATACGAGCAGTACTTC; cdr3_aa: CASSHLSGQGYEQYF
v_call: TRBV20-1; j_call: TRBJ2-2; clone_size: -; d_call: -; cdr3_nt: TGCAGTGCTAGTAACGGAGTAACCGGGGAGCTGTTTTTT; cdr3_aa: CSASNGVTGELFF
v_call: TRBV27; j_call: TRBJ2-5; clone_size: -; d_call: TRBD2; cdr3_nt: TGTGCCAGCAAACCCTGGGGAGGGGAGACCCAGTACTTC; cdr3_aa: CASKPWGGETQYF
v_call: TRBV5-1; j_call: TRBJ2-3; clone_size: -; d_call: -; cdr3_nt: TGCGCCAGCAGCTTGGGCCACAGACTAACTAGCACAGATACGCAGTATTTT; cdr3_aa: CASSLGHRLTSTDTQYF
v_call: TRBV6-1; j_call: TRBJ1-2; clone_size: -; d_call: -; cdr3_nt: TGTGCCAGCAGTGAAGTCGTCAGGGGAGGCTATGGCTACACCTTC; cdr3_aa: CASSEVVRGGYGYTF
v_call: TRBV29-1; j_call: TRBJ2-3; clone_size: -; d_call: -; cdr3_nt: TGCAGCGTTGAAGAATGGGGCACAGATACGCAGTATTTT; cdr3_aa: CSVEEWGTDTQYF
v_call: TRBV9; j_call: TRBJ2-6; clone_size: -; d_call: TRBD1; cdr3_nt: TGTGCCAGCAGCGTAGCTACGGGACAGTCCTACTCTGGGGCCAACGTCCTGACTTTC; cdr3_aa: CASSVATGQSYSGANVLTF
v_call: TRBV18; j_call: TRBJ2-3; clone_size: -; d_call: -; cdr3_nt: TGTGCCAGTCAAGCCCGGACAGCCACAGATACGCAGTATTTT; cdr3_aa: CASQARTATDTQYF
v_call: TRBV15; j_call: TRBJ2-4; clone_size: -; d_call: -; cdr3_nt: TGTGCCACCAGCGATACCGGAGGGGTCCTAGCCAAAAACATTCAGTACTTC; cdr3_aa: CATSDTGGVLAKNIQYF
v_call: TRBV6-6; j_call: TRBJ2-7; clone_size: few; d_call: -; cdr3_nt: TGTGCCAGCAGCCGACTAAATTACGAGCAGTACTTC; cdr3_aa: CASSRLNYEQYF
v_call: TRBV20-1; j_call: TRBJ1-1; clone_size: -; d_call: -; cdr3_nt: TGCAGTGCTCTGGAAGGGAGCGGGGGCACTGAAGCTTTCTTT; cdr3_aa: CSALEGSGGTEAFF